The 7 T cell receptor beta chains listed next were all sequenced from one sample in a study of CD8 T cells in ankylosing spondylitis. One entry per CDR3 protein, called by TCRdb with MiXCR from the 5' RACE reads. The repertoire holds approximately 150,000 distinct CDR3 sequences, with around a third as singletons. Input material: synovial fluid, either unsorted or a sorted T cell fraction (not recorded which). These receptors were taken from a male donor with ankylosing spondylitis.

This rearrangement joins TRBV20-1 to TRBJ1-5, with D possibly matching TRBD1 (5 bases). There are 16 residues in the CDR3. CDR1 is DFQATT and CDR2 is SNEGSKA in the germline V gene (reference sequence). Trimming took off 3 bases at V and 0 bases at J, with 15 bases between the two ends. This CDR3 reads CSASKRDGNSNQPQHF. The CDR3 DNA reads TGCAGTGCTAGTAAACGGGACGGGAATAGCAATCAGCCCCAGCATTTT.

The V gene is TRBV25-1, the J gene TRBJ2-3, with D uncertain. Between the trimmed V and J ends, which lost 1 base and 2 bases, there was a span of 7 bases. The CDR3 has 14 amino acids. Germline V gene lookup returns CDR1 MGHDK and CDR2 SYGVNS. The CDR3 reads CASSESRTTDTQYF. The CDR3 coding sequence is TGTGCCAGCAGTGAATCGCGGACCACAGATACGCAGTATTTT.

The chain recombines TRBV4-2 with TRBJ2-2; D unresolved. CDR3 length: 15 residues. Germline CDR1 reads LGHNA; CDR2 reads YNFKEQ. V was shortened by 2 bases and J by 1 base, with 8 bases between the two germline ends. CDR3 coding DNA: TGTGCCAGCAGCCAACACCCGGGGAACACCGGGGAGCTGTTTTTT. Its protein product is CASSQHPGNTGELFF.

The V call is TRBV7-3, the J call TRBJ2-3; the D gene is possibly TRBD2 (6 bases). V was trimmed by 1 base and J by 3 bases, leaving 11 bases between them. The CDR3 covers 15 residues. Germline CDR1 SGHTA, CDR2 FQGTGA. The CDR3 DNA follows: TGTGCCAGCAGCTTAAGGGCTAGCGCGACAGATACGCAGTATTTT. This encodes CASSLRASATDTQYF.

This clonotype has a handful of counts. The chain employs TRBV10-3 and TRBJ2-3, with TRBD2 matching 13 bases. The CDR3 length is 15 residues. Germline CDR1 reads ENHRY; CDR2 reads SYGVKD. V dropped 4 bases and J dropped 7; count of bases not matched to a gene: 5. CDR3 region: CAISGWTSGSYTQYF. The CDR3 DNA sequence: TGTGCCATCAGTGGTTGGACTAGCGGGAGTTATACGCAGTATTTT.

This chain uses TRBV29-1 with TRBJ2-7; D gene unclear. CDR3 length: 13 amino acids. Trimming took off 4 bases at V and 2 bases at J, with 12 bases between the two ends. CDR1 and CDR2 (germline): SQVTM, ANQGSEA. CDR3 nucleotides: TGCAGCGTTGTTGTTATTGGGGCCTACGAGCAGTACTTC. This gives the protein CSVVVIGAYEQYF.

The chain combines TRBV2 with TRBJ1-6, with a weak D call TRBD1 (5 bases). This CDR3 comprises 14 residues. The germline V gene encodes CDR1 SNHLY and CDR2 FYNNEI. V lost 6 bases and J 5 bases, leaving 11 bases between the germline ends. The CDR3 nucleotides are TGTGCCAGCAGGATGGACATCAATAATTCACCCCTCCACTTT. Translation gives CASRMDINNSPLHF.